These T cell receptor beta chains were read from a single sample in a study of tumor-infiltrating lymphocytes in oesophageal squamous cell carcinoma. TCRdb fed the PCR reads into MiXCR, producing one record per CDR3 protein. This sample yields approximately 15,000 distinct CDR3 sequences, of which roughly 55% are seen a single time; roughly 20% belongs to the top ten. Sequencing was done on a sample of esophageal tumor tissue. All receptors come from a male donor with esophageal squamous cell carcinoma. Both conserved end residues are part of each CDR3. The order of the fields is D gene, J gene, V gene, clone size, CDR3 protein, CDR3 DNA. D genes are given only for firm matches. Size tells how often a clone was seen (once, few, many) or the class of an expanded clone, and some rows leave it out.

d_gene: TRBD1
j_gene: TRBJ1-5
v_gene: TRBV19
abundance: many
CDR3aa: CASSTIGTANQPQHF
CDR3nt: TGTGCCAGTAGTACAATAGGGACAGCCAATCAGCCCCAGCATTTT

d_gene: TRBD2
j_gene: TRBJ2-3
v_gene: TRBV12-3/TRBV12-4
abundance: few
CDR3aa: CASGKGGGLVDTQYF
CDR3nt: TGTGCCAGCGGAAAGGGAGGAGGACTAGTGGATACGCAGTATTTT

d_gene: -
j_gene: TRBJ2-7
v_gene: TRBV7-2
abundance: few
CDR3aa: CASSFGLGEQYF
CDR3nt: TGTGCCAGCAGCTTCGGGCTCGGCGAGCAGTACTTC

d_gene: TRBD2
j_gene: TRBJ2-7
v_gene: TRBV6-6
abundance: -
CDR3aa: CASSYSLAGGTYEQYF
CDR3nt: TGTGCCAGCAGTTACTCGCTAGCGGGAGGAACCTACGAGCAGTACTTC

d_gene: -
j_gene: TRBJ1-2
v_gene: TRBV11-2
abundance: -
CDR3aa: CASSFGGTAYGYTF
CDR3nt: TGTGCCAGCAGCTTCGGGGGGACGGCGTATGGCTACACCTTC

d_gene: TRBD2
j_gene: TRBJ2-7
v_gene: TRBV6-8
abundance: -
CDR3aa: CASSLKVFSGGRGYEQYF
CDR3nt: TGTGCCAGCAGCCTTAAGGTCTTCAGCGGGGGGCGGGGGTACGAGCAGTACTTC

d_gene: TRBD2
j_gene: TRBJ2-1
v_gene: TRBV7-2
abundance: -
CDR3aa: CASSSIAGLYNEQFF
CDR3nt: TGTGCCAGCAGCTCTATAGCGGGACTCTACAATGAGCAGTTCTTC

d_gene: -
j_gene: TRBJ2-3
v_gene: TRBV7-3
abundance: -
CDR3aa: CASSRTGLLGTDTQYF
CDR3nt: TGTGCCAGCAGCCGAACCGGACTGCTTGGCACAGATACGCAGTATTTT

d_gene: -
j_gene: TRBJ2-6
v_gene: TRBV24-1
abundance: many
CDR3aa: CATSENGWVGANVLTF
CDR3nt: TGTGCCACCAGCGAGAATGGGTGGGTGGGGGCCAACGTCCTGACTTTC

d_gene: TRBD2
j_gene: TRBJ2-3
v_gene: TRBV5-4
abundance: many
CDR3aa: CASSLGLADITDTQYF
CDR3nt: TGCGCCAGCAGCTTGGGACTAGCGGATATCACAGATACGCAGTATTTT

d_gene: TRBD1
j_gene: TRBJ1-4
v_gene: TRBV6-1
abundance: -
CDR3aa: CASSQDRAPTNEKLFF
CDR3nt: TGTGCCAGCAGTCAAGACAGGGCTCCAACTAATGAAAAACTGTTTTTT

d_gene: TRBD1
j_gene: TRBJ1-1
v_gene: TRBV7-9
abundance: -
CDR3aa: CASRPRQGGDTEAFF
CDR3nt: TGTGCCAGCAGGCCAAGACAGGGAGGCGACACTGAAGCTTTCTTT

d_gene: TRBD1
j_gene: TRBJ2-5
v_gene: TRBV6-1
abundance: few
CDR3aa: CASRALTGQGLGETQYF
CDR3nt: TGTGCCAGCAGAGCATTGACAGGACAGGGCTTAGGGGAGACCCAGTACTTC

d_gene: -
j_gene: TRBJ2-5
v_gene: TRBV3-1
abundance: few
CDR3aa: CASSKGKTQYF
CDR3nt: TGTGCCAGCAGCAAAGGGAAGACCCAGTACTTC

d_gene: TRBD2
j_gene: TRBJ2-5
v_gene: TRBV7-2
abundance: -
CDR3aa: CASSLQTSGGRDQETQYF
CDR3nt: TGTGCCAGCAGCCTCCAGACTAGCGGGGGCCGTGACCAAGAGACCCAGTACTTC

d_gene: -
j_gene: TRBJ2-7
v_gene: TRBV10-3
abundance: -
CDR3aa: CAISEQYTQYF
CDR3nt: TGTGCCATCAGTGAGCAATATACGCAGTACTTC

d_gene: TRBD2
j_gene: TRBJ2-1
v_gene: TRBV7-3
abundance: -
CDR3aa: CASSLEEREYNEQFF
CDR3nt: TGTGCCAGCAGCTTAGAGGAGCGGGAGTACAATGAGCAGTTCTTC

d_gene: TRBD2
j_gene: TRBJ2-3
v_gene: TRBV7-2
abundance: -
CDR3aa: CASSLVAGGGDTQYF
CDR3nt: TGTGCCAGCAGCTTAGTTGCGGGAGGGGGAGATACGCAGTATTTT

d_gene: TRBD2
j_gene: TRBJ2-7
v_gene: TRBV6-1
abundance: medium-sized
CDR3aa: CASSSTGGSSQYF
CDR3nt: TGTGCCAGCAGTTCGACGGGAGGGAGTTCGCAGTACTTC

d_gene: -
j_gene: TRBJ1-1
v_gene: TRBV6-6
abundance: -
CDR3aa: CASSYSRKGEGGEAFF
CDR3nt: TGTGCCAGCAGTTACTCTCGAAAGGGTGAAGGGGGGGAAGCTTTCTTT

d_gene: -
j_gene: TRBJ2-3
v_gene: TRBV6-6
abundance: -
CDR3aa: CASTAGTGTDTQYF
CDR3nt: TGTGCCAGCACCGCAGGTACGGGAACAGATACGCAGTATTTT

d_gene: -
j_gene: TRBJ2-2
v_gene: TRBV7-3
abundance: -
CDR3aa: CASSLIAGAASGELFF
CDR3nt: TGTGCCAGCAGCTTAATCGCAGGGGCCGCGTCCGGGGAGCTGTTTTTT

d_gene: -
j_gene: TRBJ2-5
v_gene: TRBV11-2
abundance: -
CDR3aa: CASSLDPGSYQETQYF
CDR3nt: TGTGCCAGCAGCTTAGATCCCGGGAGCTACCAAGAGACCCAGTACTTC

d_gene: -
j_gene: TRBJ2-7
v_gene: TRBV6-1
abundance: large
CDR3aa: CASSEPGIPPYEQYF
CDR3nt: TGTGCCAGCAGTGAACCAGGGATCCCGCCCTACGAGCAGTACTTC

d_gene: TRBD1
j_gene: TRBJ2-7
v_gene: TRBV5-4
abundance: many
CDR3aa: CASSRQGADEQYF
CDR3nt: TGTGCCAGCAGCCGACAGGGGGCGGACGAGCAGTACTTC

d_gene: -
j_gene: TRBJ2-3
v_gene: TRBV5-5
abundance: -
CDR3aa: CASTVTTSTDTQYF
CDR3nt: TGTGCCAGCACCGTTACTACTAGCACAGATACGCAGTATTTT

d_gene: -
j_gene: TRBJ1-6
v_gene: TRBV7-9
abundance: many
CDR3aa: CASSLGGGRSPLHF
CDR3nt: TGTGCCAGCAGCTTAGGGGGGGGCCGATCACCCCTCCACTTT

d_gene: -
j_gene: TRBJ2-3
v_gene: TRBV5-1
abundance: many
CDR3aa: CASSLGQGLRTDTQYF
CDR3nt: TGCGCCAGCAGCTTGGGTCAGGGGTTACGGACAGATACGCAGTATTTT

d_gene: TRBD1
j_gene: TRBJ2-3
v_gene: TRBV5-1
abundance: -
CDR3aa: CASSLGPQGGYTDTQYF
CDR3nt: TGCGCCAGCAGCTTGGGACCACAGGGGGGATACACAGATACGCAGTATTTT

d_gene: -
j_gene: TRBJ2-3
v_gene: TRBV7-6
abundance: -
CDR3aa: CASSLGVGDTQYF
CDR3nt: TGTGCCAGCAGCTTAGGAGTGGGGGATACGCAGTATTTT

d_gene: -
j_gene: TRBJ2-1
v_gene: TRBV7-3
abundance: few
CDR3aa: CASSLSGSIHNEQFF
CDR3nt: TGTGCCAGCAGCTTATCCGGGAGTATCCACAATGAGCAGTTCTTC

d_gene: -
j_gene: TRBJ2-1
v_gene: TRBV7-3
abundance: many
CDR3aa: CASSSGRDLHNEQFF
CDR3nt: TGTGCCAGCAGCTCCGGGCGGGACCTACACAATGAGCAGTTCTTC

d_gene: -
j_gene: TRBJ2-7
v_gene: TRBV7-2
abundance: medium-sized
CDR3aa: CASSRPRILGNEQYF
CDR3nt: TGTGCCAGCAGCCGACCCCGAATCTTGGGGAACGAGCAGTACTTC

d_gene: -
j_gene: TRBJ1-1
v_gene: TRBV6-6
abundance: -
CDR3aa: CASSPGPNTEAFF
CDR3nt: TGTGCCAGCAGTCCTGGGCCGAACACTGAAGCTTTCTTT

d_gene: -
j_gene: TRBJ2-3
v_gene: TRBV6-5
abundance: -
CDR3aa: CASNTESSSCEQYF
CDR3nt: TGTGCCAGCAACACGGAATCAAGCTCCTGCGAGCAGTATTTT

d_gene: TRBD1
j_gene: TRBJ2-5
v_gene: TRBV28
abundance: many
CDR3aa: CASSDREQETQYF
CDR3nt: TGTGCCAGCTCGGACAGGGAACAAGAGACCCAGTACTTC

d_gene: TRBD2
j_gene: TRBJ2-2
v_gene: TRBV11-2
abundance: many
CDR3aa: CASSLYAGGLNTGELFF
CDR3nt: TGTGCCAGCAGCTTATACGCGGGAGGGTTGAACACCGGGGAGCTGTTTTTT

d_gene: -
j_gene: TRBJ2-5
v_gene: TRBV7-2
abundance: -
CDR3aa: CASSLEGLGAQTQYF
CDR3nt: TGTGCCAGCAGCTTAGAAGGGTTAGGTGCGCAGACCCAGTACTTC

d_gene: TRBD1
j_gene: TRBJ2-7
v_gene: TRBV7-2
abundance: -
CDR3aa: CASSLAIRQGGLYEQYF
CDR3nt: TGTGCCAGCAGCTTAGCGATCCGACAGGGGGGTCTCTACGAGCAGTACTTC

d_gene: -
j_gene: TRBJ2-7
v_gene: TRBV28
abundance: few
CDR3aa: CASRRIGSGYEQYF
CDR3nt: TGTGCCAGCAGGAGGATTGGAAGTGGCTACGAGCAGTACTTC

d_gene: -
j_gene: TRBJ2-5
v_gene: TRBV7-6
abundance: -
CDR3aa: CASSLGLGYQETQYF
CDR3nt: TGTGCCAGCAGCCTGGGTTTGGGGTACCAAGAGACCCAGTACTTC

d_gene: -
j_gene: TRBJ2-5
v_gene: TRBV6-1
abundance: -
CDR3aa: CASSRERKETQYF
CDR3nt: TGTGCCAGCAGTAGAGAAAGGAAAGAGACCCAGTACTTC

d_gene: TRBD1
j_gene: TRBJ2-6
v_gene: TRBV7-3
abundance: -
CDR3aa: CASSLTGTGSGANVLTF
CDR3nt: TGTGCCAGCAGCCTAACCGGGACAGGGTCCGGGGCCAACGTCCTGACTTTC

d_gene: TRBD2
j_gene: TRBJ2-4
v_gene: TRBV7-2
abundance: -
CDR3aa: CASSFGEAGVTKNIQYF
CDR3nt: TGTGCCAGCAGCTTTGGGGAAGCGGGAGTTACCAAAAACATTCAGTACTTC

d_gene: -
j_gene: TRBJ1-1
v_gene: TRBV7-2
abundance: few
CDR3aa: CASSSYRRNTEAFF
CDR3nt: TGTGCCAGCAGCTCCTATCGACGGAACACTGAAGCTTTCTTT

d_gene: TRBD2
j_gene: TRBJ2-7
v_gene: TRBV4-1
abundance: -
CDR3aa: CASSQGLAATYEQYF
CDR3nt: TGCGCCAGCAGCCAAGGACTAGCGGCAACCTACGAGCAGTACTTC

d_gene: -
j_gene: TRBJ1-1
v_gene: TRBV5-1
abundance: many
CDR3aa: CASSLAGTTLNTEAFF
CDR3nt: TGCGCCAGCAGCTTGGCAGGGACTACGCTGAACACTGAAGCTTTCTTT

d_gene: -
j_gene: TRBJ1-5
v_gene: TRBV7-2
abundance: -
CDR3aa: CASSDGGAAQHF
CDR3nt: TGTGCCAGCAGCGATGGCGGGGCAGCCCAGCATTTT

d_gene: -
j_gene: TRBJ2-3
v_gene: TRBV12-3/TRBV12-4
abundance: -
CDR3aa: CASRSPGPRDEQCF
CDR3nt: TGTGCCAGCAGATCTCCGGGGCCGAGGGATGAGCAGTGCTTC

d_gene: -
j_gene: TRBJ2-5
v_gene: TRBV7-9
abundance: few
CDR3aa: CASSPSSETQYF
CDR3nt: TGTGCCAGCAGCCCCAGTTCAGAGACCCAGTACTTC

d_gene: TRBD1
j_gene: TRBJ1-2
v_gene: TRBV6-6
abundance: -
CDR3aa: CASEGTADGYTF
CDR3nt: TGTGCCAGCGAGGGGACAGCGGATGGCTACACCTTC

d_gene: TRBD2
j_gene: TRBJ2-7
v_gene: TRBV7-3
abundance: many
CDR3aa: CASSPMGGVHEQYF
CDR3nt: TGTGCCAGCAGCCCGATGGGGGGGGTCCACGAGCAGTACTTC

d_gene: -
j_gene: TRBJ1-2
v_gene: TRBV24-1
abundance: -
CDR3aa: CATSDRGTLAGGYTF
CDR3nt: TGTGCCACCAGTGACCGCGGGACTCTCGCCGGTGGCTACACCTTC

d_gene: TRBD1
j_gene: TRBJ1-1
v_gene: TRBV7-6
abundance: -
CDR3aa: CASSLAAGGRNTEAFF
CDR3nt: TGTGCCAGCAGCTTAGCCGCAGGGGGAAGGAACACTGAAGCTTTCTTT

d_gene: TRBD2
j_gene: TRBJ2-5
v_gene: TRBV5-1
abundance: many
CDR3aa: CASSTSGSSETQYF
CDR3nt: TGCGCCAGCAGTACTAGCGGGAGCTCAGAGACCCAGTACTTC

d_gene: TRBD2
j_gene: TRBJ2-1
v_gene: TRBV30
abundance: -
CDR3aa: CAWSKPGLENNEQFF
CDR3nt: TGTGCCTGGAGCAAACCGGGACTAGAGAACAATGAGCAGTTCTTC

d_gene: -
j_gene: TRBJ2-1
v_gene: TRBV5-3
abundance: -
CDR3aa: CASSLTGSLGDNEQFF
CDR3nt: TGTGCCAGCAGCCTTACGGGATCTTTAGGGGACAATGAGCAGTTCTTC

d_gene: TRBD2
j_gene: TRBJ2-1
v_gene: TRBV7-2
abundance: -
CDR3aa: CASSPIAGKGVEQFF
CDR3nt: TGTGCCAGCAGCCCAATAGCGGGAAAGGGAGTTGAGCAGTTCTTC

d_gene: TRBD1
j_gene: TRBJ2-5
v_gene: TRBV10-3
abundance: -
CDR3aa: CAISVSQGAGLKETQYF
CDR3nt: TGTGCCATCAGTGTTTCACAGGGGGCAGGGTTAAAAGAGACCCAGTACTTC